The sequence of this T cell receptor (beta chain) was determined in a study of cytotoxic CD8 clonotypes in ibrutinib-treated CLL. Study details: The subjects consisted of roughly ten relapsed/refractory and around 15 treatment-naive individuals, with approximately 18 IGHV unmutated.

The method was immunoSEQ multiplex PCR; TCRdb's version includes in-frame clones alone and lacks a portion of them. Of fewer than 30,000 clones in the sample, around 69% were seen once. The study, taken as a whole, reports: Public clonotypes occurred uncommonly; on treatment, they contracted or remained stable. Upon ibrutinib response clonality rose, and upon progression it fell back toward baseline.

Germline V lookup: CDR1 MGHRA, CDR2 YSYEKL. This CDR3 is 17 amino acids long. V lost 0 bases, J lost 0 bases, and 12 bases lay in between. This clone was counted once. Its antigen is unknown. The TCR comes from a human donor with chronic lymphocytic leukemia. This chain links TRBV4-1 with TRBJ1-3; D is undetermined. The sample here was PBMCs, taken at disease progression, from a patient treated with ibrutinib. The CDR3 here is CASSQESGLSSGNTIYF. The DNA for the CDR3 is TGCGCCAGCAGCCAAGAAAGTGGCTTAAGCTCTGGAAACACCATATATTTT.